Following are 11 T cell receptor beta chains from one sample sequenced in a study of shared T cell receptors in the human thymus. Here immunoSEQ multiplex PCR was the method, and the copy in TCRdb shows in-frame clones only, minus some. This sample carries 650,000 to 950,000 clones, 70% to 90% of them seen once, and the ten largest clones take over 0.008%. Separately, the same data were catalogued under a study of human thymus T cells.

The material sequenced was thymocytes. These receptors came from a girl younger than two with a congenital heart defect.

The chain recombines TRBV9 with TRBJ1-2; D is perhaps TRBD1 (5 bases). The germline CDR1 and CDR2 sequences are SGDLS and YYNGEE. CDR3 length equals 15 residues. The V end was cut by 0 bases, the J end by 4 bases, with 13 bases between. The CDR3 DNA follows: TGTGCCAGCAGCGTAGGTAGGGGTCCCATCTATGGCTACACCTTC. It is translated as CASSVGRGPIYGYTF.

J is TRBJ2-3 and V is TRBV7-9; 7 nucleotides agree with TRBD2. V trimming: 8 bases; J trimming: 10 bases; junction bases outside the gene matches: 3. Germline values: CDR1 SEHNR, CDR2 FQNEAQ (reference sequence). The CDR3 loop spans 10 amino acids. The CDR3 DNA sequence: TGTGCCAGCGGACTAGTGCCGCAGTATTTT. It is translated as CASGLVPQYF. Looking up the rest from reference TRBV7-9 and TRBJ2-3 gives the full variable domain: DTGVSQNPRHKITKRGQNVTFRCDPISEHNRLYWYRQTLGQGPEFLTYFQNEAQLEKSRLLSDRFSAERPKGSFSTLEIQRTEQGDSAMYLCASGLVPQYFGPGTRLTVL.

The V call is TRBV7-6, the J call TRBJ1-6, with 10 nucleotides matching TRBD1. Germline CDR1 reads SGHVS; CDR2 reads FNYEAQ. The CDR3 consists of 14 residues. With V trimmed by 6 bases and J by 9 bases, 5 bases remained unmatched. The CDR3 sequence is CASSFRTGGSPLHF. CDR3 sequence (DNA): TGTGCCAGCAGTTTTAGGACAGGGGGTTCACCCCTCCACTTT.

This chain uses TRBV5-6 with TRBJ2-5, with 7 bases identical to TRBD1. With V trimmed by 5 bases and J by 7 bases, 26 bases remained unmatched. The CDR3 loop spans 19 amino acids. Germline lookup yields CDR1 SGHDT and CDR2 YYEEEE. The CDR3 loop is CASRYHGLGQGGPVGTQYF. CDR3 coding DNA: TGTGCCAGCAGATACCACGGGTTGGGCCAAGGGGGCCCCGTGGGGACCCAGTACTTC. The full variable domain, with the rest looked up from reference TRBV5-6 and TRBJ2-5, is DAGVTQSPTHLIKTRGQQVTLRCSPKSGHDTVSWYQQALGQGPQFIFQYYEEEERQRGNFPDRFSGHQFPNYSSELNVNALLLGDSALYLCASRYHGLGQGGPVGTQYFGPGTRLLVL.

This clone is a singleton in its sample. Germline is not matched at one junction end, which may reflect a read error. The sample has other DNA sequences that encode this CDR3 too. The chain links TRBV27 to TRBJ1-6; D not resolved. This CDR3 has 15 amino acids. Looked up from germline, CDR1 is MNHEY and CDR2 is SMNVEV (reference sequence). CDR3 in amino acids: CASSLFRPYNSPLHF. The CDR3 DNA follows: TGTGCCAGCAGTTTATTCAGGCCCTATAATTCCCCCCTCCACTTT.

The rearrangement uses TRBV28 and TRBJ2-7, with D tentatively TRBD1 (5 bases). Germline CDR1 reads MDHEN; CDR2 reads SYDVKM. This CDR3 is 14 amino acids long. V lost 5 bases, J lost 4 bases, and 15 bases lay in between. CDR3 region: CASSGHLGPYEQYF. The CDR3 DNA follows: TGTGCCAGCAGTGGACATTTGGGTCCTTACGAGCAGTACTTC. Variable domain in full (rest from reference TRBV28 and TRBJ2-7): DVKVTQSSRYLVKRTGEKVFLECVQDMDHENMFWYRQDPGLGLRLIYFSYDVKMKEKGDIPEGYSVSREKKERFSLILESASTNQTSMYLCASSGHLGPYEQYFGPGTRLTVT.

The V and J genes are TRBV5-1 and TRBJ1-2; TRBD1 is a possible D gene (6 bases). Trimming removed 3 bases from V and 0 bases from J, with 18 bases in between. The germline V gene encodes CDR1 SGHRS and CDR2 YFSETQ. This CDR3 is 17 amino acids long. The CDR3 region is CASSWTRTVDSNYGYTF. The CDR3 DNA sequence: TGCGCCAGCAGCTGGACTCGGACAGTGGACTCTAACTATGGCTACACCTTC.

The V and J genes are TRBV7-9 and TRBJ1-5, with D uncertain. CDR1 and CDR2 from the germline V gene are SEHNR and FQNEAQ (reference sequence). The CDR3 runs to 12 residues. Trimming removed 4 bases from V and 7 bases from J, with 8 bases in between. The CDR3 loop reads CASSYRGQPQHF. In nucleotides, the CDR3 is TGTGCCAGCAGCTATCGAGGGCAGCCCCAGCATTTT.

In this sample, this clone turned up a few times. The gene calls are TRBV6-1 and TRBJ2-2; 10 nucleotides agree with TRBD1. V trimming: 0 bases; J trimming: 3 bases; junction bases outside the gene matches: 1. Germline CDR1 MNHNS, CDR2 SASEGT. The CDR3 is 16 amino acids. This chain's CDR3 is CASSEAGTGDTGELFF. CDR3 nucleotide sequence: TGTGCCAGCAGTGAAGCTGGGACAGGGGACACCGGGGAGCTGTTTTTT.

CDR3 region: CATIPGQAHEQYF. The CDR3 DNA follows: TGTGCCACCATTCCGGGACAGGCTCACGAGCAGTACTTC. V and J are TRBV15 and TRBJ2-7; TRBD1 aligns across 8 bases. The CDR3 is 13 residues long. With V trimmed by 7 bases and J by 5 bases, 7 bases remained unmatched. Per the germline V gene, CDR1 is LNHNV and CDR2 is YYDKDF (reference sequence). Drawing the rest from reference TRBV15 and TRBJ2-7, the complete variable domain is DAMVIQNPRYQVTQFGKPVTLSCSQTLNHNVMYWYQQKSSQAPKLLFHYYDKDFNNEADTPDNFQSRRPNTSFCFLDIRSPGLGDTAMYLCATIPGQAHEQYFGPGTRLTVT.

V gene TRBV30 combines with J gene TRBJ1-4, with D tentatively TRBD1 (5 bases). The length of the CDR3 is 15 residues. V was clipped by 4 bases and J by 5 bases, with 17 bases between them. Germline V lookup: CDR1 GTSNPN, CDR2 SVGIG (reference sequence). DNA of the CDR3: TGTGCCTGGATGAACAAGACAGCCCAAAATGAAAAACTGTTTTTT. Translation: CAWMNKTAQNEKLFF.